The 9 T cell receptor beta chains reported below all come from one sample, sequenced in a study of T-cell reconstitution after alpha-beta-depleted transplantation in children. Preparing the TCRbeta library involved the use of unique molecular identifiers. TCRdb called the PCR reads again in MiXCR, with one record for every CDR3 protein. The repertoire holds 900,000 or so distinct CDR3 sequences, with less than 20% as singletons. The material was PBMCs, mostly from graft donor cells, obtained 360 days after TCRalphabeta/CD19-depleted stem cell transplant. The receptors derive from a male patient aged 10 to 17 who had a stem cell transplant for acute lymphoblastic leukemia, so the T cells may come from the graft donor.

The J gene is TRBJ2-7, the V gene TRBV4-1; unclear D gene. The CDR3 contains 14 residues. V gave up 2 bases and J gave up 4 bases, with 12 bases separating them. From germline, CDR1 is MGHRA and CDR2 YSYEKL. CDR3 nucleotides: TGCGCCAGCAGCCAACAAAGCTTGGAGTACGAGCAGTACTTC. Residues: CASSQQSLEYEQYF.

This clonotype was observed a few times. J is TRBJ2-2 and V is TRBV24-1; no firm D call. The germline CDR1 and CDR2 sequences are KGHDR and SFDVKD. The CDR3 extends over 15 amino acids. The V end lost 4 bases, the J end lost 5 bases, and 13 bases lay between the germline ends. CDR3 loop: CATSDATVQTGELFF. CDR3 nucleotides: TGTGCCACCAGTGACGCTACAGTTCAGACCGGGGAGCTGTTTTTT.

Ten or more counts support this clonotype. The chain employs TRBV12-3 or TRBV12-4 and TRBJ1-3, with D tentatively TRBD1 (5 bases). CDR3 length equals 14 residues. V dropped 5 bases and J dropped 4 bases, with 12 bases sitting between them. The CDR3 sequence is CASSLPGAGNTIYF. For the CDR3, the DNA is TGTGCCAGCAGTCTCCCTGGGGCAGGAAACACCATATATTTT.

This clonotype was recorded once. The CDR3 is CASSPWGGGSYNEQFF. In nucleotides, the CDR3 is TGTGCCAGCAGCCCTTGGGGGGGGGGCTCCTACAATGAGCAGTTCTTC. The V gene is TRBV2, the J gene TRBJ2-1; TRBD2 matches 7 bases. The V gene's germline CDR1 is SNHLY and CDR2 FYNNEI. Trimming took 6 bases from V and 0 from J; bases not matched to a gene: 8. This CDR3 is 16 amino acids long. The whole variable domain, remainder taken from reference TRBV2 and TRBJ2-1, is EPEVTQTPSHQVTQMGQEVILRCVPISNHLYFYWYRQILGQKVEFLVSFYNNEISEKSEIFDDQFSVERPDGSNFTLKIRSTKLEDSAMYFCASSPWGGGSYNEQFFGPGTRLTVL.

This sequence joins TRBV6-6 and TRBJ1-1; 10 bases match TRBD1. Trimming at V came to 7 bases and at J to 11 bases, leaving 7 bases not matched to a gene. Germline lookup yields CDR1 MNHNY and CDR2 SVGAGI (reference sequence). CDR3 length: 12 amino acids. The CDR3 region has the DNA TGTGCCAGCAATCACGGACAGGGGGATGCTTTCTTT. Translation gives CASNHGQGDAFF.

The J gene is TRBJ2-7, the V gene TRBV9, with 8 bases identical to TRBD1. This CDR3 has 15 residues. Germline V gives CDR1 SGDLS, CDR2 YYNGEE. After removal of 4 bases from V and 3 bases from J, the junction contained 9 bases not matched to a gene. The CDR3 region has the DNA TGTGCCAGCAGCCGTGTCGACAGGGGCGGCTACGAGCAGTACTTC. Translated: CASSRVDRGGYEQYF.

V gene TRBV5-1 combines with J gene TRBJ2-7; D might be TRBD1 (6 bases). Per the germline V gene, CDR1 is SGHRS and CDR2 is YFSETQ. This CDR3 is built from 14 residues. V lost 4 bases to trimming and J lost 2 bases, with 13 bases between them. The CDR3: CASSSRGGPYEQYF. CDR3 DNA sequence: TGCGCCAGCAGCAGCAGGGGTGGCCCCTACGAGCAGTACTTC.

This clonotype was detected many times. This chain connects TRBV9 to TRBJ1-1; maybe TRBD1 (5 bases). This CDR3 contains 14 residues. CDR1 is SGDLS and CDR2 is YYNGEE in the germline V gene. Trimming left V 5 bases short and J 7 bases short, with 18 bases between. For the CDR3, the DNA is TGTGCCAGCAGACCCCTCACCAGGGCCGGTGAAGCTTTCTTT. Translation: CASRPLTRAGEAFF.

The chain is built from TRBV27 and TRBJ2-3; 8 bases map to TRBD2. The V gene end was trimmed by 3 bases and the J gene end by 7 bases; junction bases not matched to a gene: 6. Germline CDR1 reads MNHEY; CDR2 reads SMNVEV (reference sequence). This CDR3 is 14 amino acids long. CDR3 sequence: CASSFSSGPNTQYF. In DNA, the CDR3 is TGTGCCAGCAGTTTCTCTAGCGGGCCTAATACGCAGTATTTT.